This entry lists 21 T cell receptor beta chains sequenced from one sample in a study of PD-L1 blockade in urothelial cancer. The sample's time point: pretreatment peripheral blood. The repertoire was sequenced with immunoSEQ multiplex PCR; TCRdb's copy has only in-frame clones and lacks some. The repertoire holds tens of thousands of clones, with 84% as singletons. The sequencing here drew on PBMCs, taken around atezolizumab (anti-PD-L1) treatment. These receptors were collected from a man in his 60s with urothelial cancer.

The rearrangement links TRBV10-3 to TRBJ1-1; D gene ambiguous. Trimming took off 7 bases at V and 5 bases at J, with 17 bases between the two ends. Germline V gives CDR1 ENHRY, CDR2 SYGVKD. The CDR3 runs to 14 residues. For the CDR3, the DNA is TGTGCCATCAATTCTCGAGGTGTCGGTACTGAAGCTTTCTTT. The encoded protein is CAINSRGVGTEAFF.

The chain carries TRBV7-9 and TRBJ2-1; TRBD2 matches 13 bases. Germline assignment: CDR1 SEHNR and CDR2 FQNEAQ (reference sequence). V was pared by 0 bases and J by 7 bases, with 3 bases of the junction left unmatched. The CDR3 has 16 amino acids. The CDR3 region has the DNA TGTGCCAGCAGCTTAGCGGGACTAGCGGGATTAAATGAGCAGTTCTTC. Translated: CASSLAGLAGLNEQFF.

The J gene is TRBJ2-7, the V gene TRBV7-2, with TRBD2 identical over 12 bases. From germline, CDR1 is SGHTA and CDR2 FQGNSA. The CDR3 sequence is 15 residues long. V was pared by 5 bases and J by 5 bases, with 7 bases of the junction left unmatched. DNA of the CDR3: TGTGCCAGCAGCGAGACTAGCGGGAGAGGGGACGAGCAGTACTTC. It translates to CASSETSGRGDEQYF.

The chain joins TRBV7-9 to TRBJ2-2; 11 bases align to TRBD2. Germline lookup yields CDR1 SEHNR and CDR2 FQNEAQ (reference sequence). Trimming cost V 3 bases and J 0 bases; bases outside gene matches: 0. The CDR3 spans 16 residues. The CDR3 loop reads CASSLTSGANTGELFF. The CDR3 DNA reads as TGTGCCAGCAGCTTGACTAGCGGGGCGAACACCGGGGAGCTGTTTTTT.

The gene calls are TRBV11-2 and TRBJ2-7, with 9 bases lining up with TRBD1. Trimming removed 3 bases from V and 1 base from J; junction bases left unmatched: 16. The CDR3 runs 19 residues. Germline V lookup: CDR1 SGHAT, CDR2 FQNNGV. CDR3 in amino acids: CASSFGADRGRERSYEQYF. The DNA of the CDR3 is TGTGCCAGCAGCTTCGGGGCGGACAGGGGAAGAGAAAGATCCTACGAGCAGTACTTC. The full variable domain, its missing parts supplied by reference TRBV11-2 and TRBJ2-7, is EAGVAQSPRYKIIEKRQSVAFWCNPISGHATLYWYQQILGQGPKLLIQFQNNGVVDDSQLPKDRFSAERLKGVDSTLKIQPAKLEDSAVYLCASSFGADRGRERSYEQYFGPGTRLTVT.

CDR3 loop: CASSMEQGNNQPQHF. CDR3 DNA sequence: TGTGCCAGTAGTATGGAACAGGGGAACAATCAGCCCCAGCATTTT. The chain combines TRBV19 with TRBJ1-5; 7 bases map to TRBD1. Germline assignment: CDR1 LNHDA and CDR2 SQIVND (reference sequence). The trim removed 3 bases at V and 3 bases at J, leaving 5 bases unmatched. This CDR3 is 15 amino acids long.

The V gene is TRBV6-1, the J gene TRBJ2-1, with D possibly TRBD1 on 5 matching bases. The germline V gene encodes CDR1 MNHNS and CDR2 SASEGT. The CDR3 is made up of 13 amino acids. CDR3 protein: CVSGWGGYNEQFF. CDR3 DNA sequence: TGTGTCTCGGGCTGGGGCGGCTACAATGAGCAGTTCTTC.

The chain joins TRBV7-9 to TRBJ2-5; TRBD2 agrees at 11 bases. V was clipped by 7 bases and J by 1 base; unmatched bases: 2. Germline V lookup: CDR1 SEHNR, CDR2 FQNEAQ (reference sequence). The CDR3 is made up of 14 amino acids. This chain's CDR3 is CASTSGGTQETQYF. DNA for the CDR3: TGTGCCAGCACTAGCGGGGGGACCCAAGAGACCCAGTACTTC.

The genes are TRBV12-2 and TRBJ1-3; whether TRBD1, the table's D call, matches the DNA was not checked. TRBV12-2 is tagged as a pseudogene. The CDR3 covers 16 residues. CDR3: CASLHYRDRGPNTIYF. The DNA of the CDR3 is TGTGCAAGTCTCCACTACCGGGACAGGGGTCCAAACACCATATATTTT.

The rearrangement joins TRBV6-1 to TRBJ1-1; D remains unclear. CDR1 and CDR2 from the germline V gene are MNHNS and SASEGT. V was shortened by 7 bases and J by 0 bases, with 6 bases between the two germline ends. The CDR3 has 12 amino acids. CDR3 coding DNA: TGTGCCAGCATAGGAGTGAACACTGAAGCTTTCTTT. This sequence encodes CASIGVNTEAFF.

V gene TRBV7-3 combines with J gene TRBJ2-5; TRBD1 matches at 7 bases. The J segment lost 2 bases and the V segment lost 1 base, leaving 4 bases of the junction unmatched. The CDR3 has 15 amino acids. The germline V gene has CDR1 SGHTA and CDR2 FQGTGA. The CDR3 reads CASSLIPGQQETQYF. CDR3 nucleotide sequence: TGTGCCAGCAGCTTAATCCCGGGACAGCAAGAGACCCAGTACTTC.

This chain joins TRBV6-5 and TRBJ2-3; D might be TRBD2 (5 bases). From germline, CDR1 is MNHEY and CDR2 SVGAGI. The CDR3 totals 14 residues. The V end lost 2 bases, the J end lost 2 bases, and 8 bases lay between the germline ends. DNA for the CDR3: TGTGCCAGCAGTTACCAGCGGATCACAGATACGCAGTATTTT. Its protein product is CASSYQRITDTQYF.

The CDR3 nucleotides are TGCGCCAGCAGCTCTCACCCGGGACAAAAACTGTGGACTGAAGCTTTCTTT. This gives the protein CASSSHPGQKLWTEAFF. The rearrangement joins TRBV5-1 to TRBJ1-1; maybe TRBD1 (6 bases). The CDR3 is 17 amino acids. V lost 3 bases and J lost 5, with 23 bases in between. CDR1 SGHRS and CDR2 YFSETQ come from the germline V gene.

The J gene is TRBJ1-5, the V gene TRBV6-5, with 9 positions matching TRBD1. The CDR3 spans 14 residues. Per the germline V gene, CDR1 is MNHEY and CDR2 is SVGAGI. J was trimmed by 2 bases and V by 5 bases; bases with no gene match: 1. CDR3 bases: TGTGCCAGCAGTCGGACAGGGGGCAATCAGCCCCAGCATTTT. Amino acid sequence: CASSRTGGNQPQHF.

Only one count was recorded for this clone. This sequence joins TRBV6-1 and TRBJ2-5; D possibly corresponds to TRBD2 (6 bases). The J call is in doubt because the DNA end fits TRBJ2-7 better. The CDR3 consists of 13 residues. Per the germline V gene, CDR1 is MNHNS and CDR2 is SASEGT. CDR3 nucleotides: TGTGCCAGCAGGATGCCCGGGAGATACGAGCAGTACTTC. Translating it yields CASRMPGRYEQYF.

The V call is TRBV18, the J call TRBJ1-3; TRBD1 might be the D (5 bases). Per the germline V gene, CDR1 is KGHSH and CDR2 is LQKENI. Trimming cost V 5 bases and J 6 bases, with 14 bases left between them. The CDR3 totals 14 residues. The CDR3, as DNA: TGTGCCAGCTCATCCTGGGACTCAGAAAACACCATATATTTT. Protein product: CASSSWDSENTIYF.

This clone appeared once. The CDR3 nucleotides are TGTGCCAGCAGCGCCCCGGACAGGAGGGGCGGGACACCCCTCCACTTT. This codes for CASSAPDRRGGTPLHF. The rearrangement links TRBV5-4 to TRBJ1-6; 7 bases are shared with TRBD1. Germline CDR1 reads SGHNT; CDR2 reads YYREEE (reference sequence). The CDR3 extends over 16 amino acids. V was clipped by 4 bases and J by 11 bases; unmatched bases: 15.

In DNA form, the CDR3 reads TGTGCCAGCAGTTATACCAATTGGGGCGATCAGCCCCAGCATTTT. Translating it yields CASSYTNWGDQPQHF. V usage is TRBV6-5 and J usage is TRBJ1-5, with a possible D match to TRBD1 (5 bases). The V gene's germline CDR1 is MNHEY and CDR2 SVGAGI. V shed 3 bases and J shed 5 bases, with 14 bases lying between them. This CDR3 region has 15 residues.

The chain is built from TRBV5-1 and TRBJ2-3; TRBD2 might be the D (6 bases). Germline V CDR1 and CDR2: SGHRS, YFSETQ. With 0 bases removed from V and 4 bases from J, the gap between germline ends came to 12 bases. The CDR3 covers 15 residues. The CDR3 region is CASSLVAGRADTQYF. The CDR3 DNA is TGCGCCAGCAGCTTGGTTGCGGGGAGAGCAGATACGCAGTATTTT.

The chain links TRBV20-1 to TRBJ2-1; possibly TRBD2 for D (5 bases). Germline V gene data show CDR1 as DFQATT and CDR2 as SNEGSKA (reference sequence). Trimming removed 1 base from V and 15 bases from J, with 13 bases in between. The CDR3 loop spans 11 amino acids. The CDR3 here is CSARAGGLLFF. The CDR3 nucleotides read TGCAGTGCTAGAGCCGGCGGACTGCTGTTCTTC.

The J gene is TRBJ2-7, the V gene TRBV9, with a weak D call TRBD1 (5 bases). The V end lost 0 bases, the J end lost 4 bases, and 11 bases lay between the germline ends. Germline V gives CDR1 SGDLS, CDR2 YYNGEE. The CDR3 totals 14 residues. The CDR3 nucleotides are TGTGCCAGCAGCGTAGATCAGGGTACGTACGAGCAGTACTTC. This gives the protein CASSVDQGTYEQYF.